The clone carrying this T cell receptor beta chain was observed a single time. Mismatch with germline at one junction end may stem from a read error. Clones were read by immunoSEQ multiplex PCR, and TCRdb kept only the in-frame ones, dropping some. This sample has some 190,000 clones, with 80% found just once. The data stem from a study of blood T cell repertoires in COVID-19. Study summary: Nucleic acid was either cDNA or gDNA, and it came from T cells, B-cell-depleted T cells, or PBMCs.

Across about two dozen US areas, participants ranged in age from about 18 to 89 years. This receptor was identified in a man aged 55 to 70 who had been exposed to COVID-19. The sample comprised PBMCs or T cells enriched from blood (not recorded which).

The CDR3 DNA follows: TGTGCCAGCAGCTTAACGGGGGCGGGAGACCAACAAGTCTTC. Its translation is CASSLTGAGDQQVF. The chain carries TRBV7-3 and TRBJ2-1, with D possibly TRBD2 on 7 matching bases. Germline V gene lookup returns CDR1 SGHTA and CDR2 FQGTGA. This CDR3 has 14 residues.